A single sample is the source of the 12 T cell receptor beta chains below, sequenced in a study of T cells expressing NK-cell markers. TCRdb reprocessed the 5' RACE reads and reports one entry per CDR3 protein, with no DNA. This table holds more than 120,000 distinct CDR3 sequences. Sample: blood T cells: a sorted CD56 or NKG2C T cell subset, CD4+ or CD8+ T cells, or bulk PBMC T cells (not recorded which). All receptors come from a man younger than 30 in good health.

The rearrangement links TRBV4-3 to TRBJ1-5. The CDR3 extends over 15 amino acids. In germline, CDR1 is LGHNA, CDR2 YSLEER. The CDR3 loop is CASSPGTAGSQPQHF.

The chain employs TRBV6-1 and TRBJ1-6. CDR3 length: 14 amino acids. CDR1 MNHNS and CDR2 SASEGT come from the germline V gene. CDR3 amino acids: CASSDSSSGRLFHF.

The rearrangement joins TRBV15 to TRBJ2-2; the D call from TCRdb, TRBD2, cannot be confirmed without DNA. The germline CDR1 and CDR2 sequences are LNHNV and YYDKDF (reference sequence). The CDR3 covers 18 residues. CDR3 sequence reads: CATSRDTSGSVSTGELFF.

This sequence joins TRBV12-3 or TRBV12-4 and TRBJ2-4; TCRdb gives TRBD1 as the D gene, but with no DNA this cannot be confirmed. This CDR3 comprises 17 residues. The CDR3 sequence is CASSSTGTGVAKNIQYF.

The chain joins TRBV13 to TRBJ1-1; TCRdb returns TRBD1, unconfirmable since there is no DNA. From germline, CDR1 is PRHDT and CDR2 FYEKMQ (reference sequence). This CDR3 contains 15 residues. The CDR3 region is CASSLRKTGATEAFF.

The chain uses TRBV7-7 and TRBJ2-7; the TCRdb call, TRBD1, lacks DNA for checking. This CDR3 spans 15 amino acids. CDR1 and CDR2 from the germline V gene are SSHAT and FNYEAQ (reference sequence). CDR3 amino acids: CASSLEVGEDYEQYF.

V usage is TRBV29-1 and J usage is TRBJ1-2. Per germline, CDR1 SQVTM and CDR2 ANQGSEA. The CDR3 sequence is 13 residues long. The CDR3 spells CSIPGTGGYGYTF.

The CDR3 sequence: CASSLGSPGPTGELFF. This chain joins TRBV13 and TRBJ2-2; the TCRdb D gene call, TRBD2, has no DNA to confirm it. This CDR3 is 16 amino acids long. Germline CDR1 reads PRHDT; CDR2 reads FYEKMQ (reference sequence).

V is TRBV18 and J is TRBJ1-3; there is no DNA to check the TCRdb D call of TRBD1. Germline lookup yields CDR1 KGHSH and CDR2 LQKENI. This CDR3 contains 15 residues. CDR3 protein: CASSSAPGTGNTIYF.

The chain employs TRBV5-6 and TRBJ2-1; TCRdb's D call of TRBD1 is untestable without DNA. Germline V gives CDR1 SGHDT, CDR2 YYEEEE. The length of the CDR3 is 13 residues. CDR3 protein: CASSFPSGNEQFF.

The V gene is TRBV7-9, the J gene TRBJ1-2; TCRdb gives TRBD1 as the D gene, but with no DNA this cannot be confirmed. The CDR3 is made up of 17 amino acids. Germline-derived CDR1 and CDR2 are SEHNR and FQNEAQ (reference sequence). The CDR3: CASSLGTNRGAFYGYTF.

V is TRBV7-9 and J is TRBJ2-3; the TRBD1 assignment by TCRdb is unverifiable without DNA. CDR3 size: 17 residues. Germline V gene lookup returns CDR1 SEHNR and CDR2 FQNEAQ (reference sequence). CDR3 sequence: CASSLTARGYLTDTQYF.